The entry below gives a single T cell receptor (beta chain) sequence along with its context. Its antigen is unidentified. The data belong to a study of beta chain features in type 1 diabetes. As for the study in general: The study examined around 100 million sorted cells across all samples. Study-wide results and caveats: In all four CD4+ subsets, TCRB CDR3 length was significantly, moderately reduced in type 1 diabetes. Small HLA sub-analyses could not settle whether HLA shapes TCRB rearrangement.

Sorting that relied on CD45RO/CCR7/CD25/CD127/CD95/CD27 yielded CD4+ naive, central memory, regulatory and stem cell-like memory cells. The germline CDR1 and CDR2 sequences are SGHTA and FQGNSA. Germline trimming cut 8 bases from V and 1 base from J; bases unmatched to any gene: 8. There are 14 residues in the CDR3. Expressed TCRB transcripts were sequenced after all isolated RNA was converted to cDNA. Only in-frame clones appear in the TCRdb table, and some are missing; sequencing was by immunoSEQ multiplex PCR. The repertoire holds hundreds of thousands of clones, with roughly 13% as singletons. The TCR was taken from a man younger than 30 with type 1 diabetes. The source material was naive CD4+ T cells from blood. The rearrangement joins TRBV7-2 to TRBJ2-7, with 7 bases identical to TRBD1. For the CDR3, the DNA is TGTGCCAGCCGACGGGGACAGCCTTCCTACGAGCAGTACTTC. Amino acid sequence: CASRRGQPSYEQYF.